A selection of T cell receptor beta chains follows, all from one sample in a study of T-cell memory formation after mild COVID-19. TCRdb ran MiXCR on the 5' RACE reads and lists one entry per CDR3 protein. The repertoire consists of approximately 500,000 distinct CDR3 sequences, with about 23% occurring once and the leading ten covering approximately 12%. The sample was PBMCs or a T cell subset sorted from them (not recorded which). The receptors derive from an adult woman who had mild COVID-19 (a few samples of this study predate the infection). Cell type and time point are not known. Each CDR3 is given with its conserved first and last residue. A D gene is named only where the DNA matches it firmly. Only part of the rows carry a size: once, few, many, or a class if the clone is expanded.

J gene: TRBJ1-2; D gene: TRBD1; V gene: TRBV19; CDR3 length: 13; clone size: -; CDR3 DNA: TGTGCCAGTGAAGACAGGGTTTCGTTTGGCTACACCTTC; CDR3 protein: CASEDRVSFGYTF
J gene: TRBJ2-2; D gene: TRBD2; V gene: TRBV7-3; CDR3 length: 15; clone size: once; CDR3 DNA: TGTGCCAGCAAAAGAATCGGGGGGTGGACCGGGGAGCTGTTTTTT; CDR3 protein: CASKRIGGWTGELFF
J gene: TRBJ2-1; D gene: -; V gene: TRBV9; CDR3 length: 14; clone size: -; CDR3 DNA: TGTGCCAGCAGCGTAGGCGAACGTATGAATGAGCAGTTCTTC; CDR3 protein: CASSVGERMNEQFF
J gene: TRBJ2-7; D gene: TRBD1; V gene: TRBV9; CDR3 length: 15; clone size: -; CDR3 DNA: TGTGCCAGCAGCGGGGCGACAGGGCTTTGGTACGAGCAGTACTTC; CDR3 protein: CASSGATGLWYEQYF
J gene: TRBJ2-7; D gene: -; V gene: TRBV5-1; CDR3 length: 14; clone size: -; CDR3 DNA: TGCGCCAGCAGCTTCCGCGAAAGCTCCTACGAGCAGTACTTC; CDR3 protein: CASSFRESSYEQYF
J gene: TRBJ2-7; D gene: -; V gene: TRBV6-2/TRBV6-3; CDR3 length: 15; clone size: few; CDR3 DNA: TGTGCCAGCAGCCCCACCGGAGGGGGAGTTTCCGAGCAGTACTTC; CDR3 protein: CASSPTGGGVSEQYF
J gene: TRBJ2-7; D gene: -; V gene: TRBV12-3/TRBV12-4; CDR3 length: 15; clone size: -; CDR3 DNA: TGTGCCAGCAGTTTGGCGCGAGAAGCCTCCTACGAGCAGTACTTC; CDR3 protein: CASSLAREASYEQYF
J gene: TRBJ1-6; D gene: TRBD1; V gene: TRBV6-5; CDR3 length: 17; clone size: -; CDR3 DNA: TGTGCCAGCAGTTCGGGACAGGGGAGTCGTAGCCGTTCACCCCTCCACTTT; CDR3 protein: CASSSGQGSRSRSPLHF
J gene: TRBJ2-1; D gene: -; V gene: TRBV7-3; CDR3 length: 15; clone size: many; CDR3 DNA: TGTGCCAGCAGCCTAGGGGCAGGGCCATACAATGAGCAGTTCTTC; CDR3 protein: CASSLGAGPYNEQFF
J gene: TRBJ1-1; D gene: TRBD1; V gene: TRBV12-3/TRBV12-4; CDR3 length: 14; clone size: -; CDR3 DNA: TGTGCCAGCAGCTCGACAGGGGGGACCACTGAAGCTTTCTTT; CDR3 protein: CASSSTGGTTEAFF
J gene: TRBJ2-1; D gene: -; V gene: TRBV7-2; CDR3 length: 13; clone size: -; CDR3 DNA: TGTGCCAGCAGCCCGACCGTCTACAATGAGCAGTTCTTC; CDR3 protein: CASSPTVYNEQFF
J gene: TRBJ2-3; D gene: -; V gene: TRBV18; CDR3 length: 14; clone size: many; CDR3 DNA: TGTGCCAGCTCACCACCGGGGATGGCAGATACGCAGTATTTT; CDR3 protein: CASSPPGMADTQYF
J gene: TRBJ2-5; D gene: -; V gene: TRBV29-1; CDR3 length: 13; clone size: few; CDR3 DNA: TGCAGCGTTGAAGCCTACACGCGAGAGACCCAGTACTTC; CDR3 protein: CSVEAYTRETQYF
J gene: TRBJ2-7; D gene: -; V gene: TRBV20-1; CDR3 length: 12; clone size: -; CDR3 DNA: TGCAGTGCTAGAGAAGAAGGGTACGAGCAGTACTTC; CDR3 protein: CSAREEGYEQYF
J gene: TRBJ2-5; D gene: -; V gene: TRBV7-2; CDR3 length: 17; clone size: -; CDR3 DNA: TGTGCCAGCAGCCCCCCCAGGTTCCAGACCCAAAAAGAGACCCAGTACTTC; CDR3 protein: CASSPPRFQTQKETQYF
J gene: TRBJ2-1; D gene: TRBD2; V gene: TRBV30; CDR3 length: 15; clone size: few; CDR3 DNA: TGTGCCTGGAGTGAGGGGACTAGCGGTTACAATGAGCAGTTCTTC; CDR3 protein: CAWSEGTSGYNEQFF
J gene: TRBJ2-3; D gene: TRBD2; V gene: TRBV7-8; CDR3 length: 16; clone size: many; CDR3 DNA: TGTGCCAGCAGCCCCTTTGGGGGGGGGGGCACAGATACGCAGTATTTT; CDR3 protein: CASSPFGGGGTDTQYF
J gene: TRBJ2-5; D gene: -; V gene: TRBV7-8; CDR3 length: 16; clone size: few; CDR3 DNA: TGTGCCAGCAGCTTAGCGAGAGTAGGGGCCCAAGAGACCCAGTACTTC; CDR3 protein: CASSLARVGAQETQYF
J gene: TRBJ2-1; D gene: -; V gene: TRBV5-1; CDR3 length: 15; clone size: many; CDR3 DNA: TGCGCCAGCAGCTTGGAACTGAGCTCCTACAATGAGCAGTTCTTC; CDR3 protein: CASSLELSSYNEQFF
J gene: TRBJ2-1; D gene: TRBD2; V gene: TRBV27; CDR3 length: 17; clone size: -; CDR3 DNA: TGTGCCAGCAGTTCTCCCCGGGGACTAGCGGGAGACCATGAGCAGTTCTTC; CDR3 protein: CASSSPRGLAGDHEQFF
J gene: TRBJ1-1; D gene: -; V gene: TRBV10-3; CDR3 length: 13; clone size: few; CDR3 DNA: TGTGCCACCGGACGGGATTTGAACACTGAAGCTTTCTTT; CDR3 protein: CATGRDLNTEAFF
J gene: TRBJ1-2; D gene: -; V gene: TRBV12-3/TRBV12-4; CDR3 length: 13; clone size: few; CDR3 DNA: TGTGCCAGCAGTTTTAGCAATAACTATGGCTACACCTTC; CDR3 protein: CASSFSNNYGYTF
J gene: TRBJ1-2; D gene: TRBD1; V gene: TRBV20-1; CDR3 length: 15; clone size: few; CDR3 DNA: TGCAGTGCTAGGGACGGGGACAGGGGACAAGGTGGCTACACCTTC; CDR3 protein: CSARDGDRGQGGYTF
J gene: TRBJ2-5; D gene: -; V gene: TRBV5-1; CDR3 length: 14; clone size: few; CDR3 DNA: TGCGCCAGCAGCTTGGCCTGGGTAGAGGAGACCCAGTACTTC; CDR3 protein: CASSLAWVEETQYF
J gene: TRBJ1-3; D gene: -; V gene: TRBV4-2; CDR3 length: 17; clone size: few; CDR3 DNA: TGTGCCAGCAGCCAAGCTCGGGGCGGATCCCTTGGAAACACCATATATTTT; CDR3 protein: CASSQARGGSLGNTIYF
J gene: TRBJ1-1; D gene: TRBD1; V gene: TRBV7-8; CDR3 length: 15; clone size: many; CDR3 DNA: TGTGCCAGCAGCCTGGACAGGGCGTTCGGCACTGAAGCTTTCTTT; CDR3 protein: CASSLDRAFGTEAFF
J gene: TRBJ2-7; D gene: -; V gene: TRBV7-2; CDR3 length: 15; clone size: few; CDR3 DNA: TGTGCCAGCAGCTTAGGGACGGCCGAGACCTACGAGCAGTACTTC; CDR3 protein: CASSLGTAETYEQYF
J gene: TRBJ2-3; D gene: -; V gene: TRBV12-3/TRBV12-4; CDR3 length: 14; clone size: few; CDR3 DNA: TGTGCCAGCAAATCGGGCAGGAGCACAGATACGCAGTATTTT; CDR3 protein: CASKSGRSTDTQYF
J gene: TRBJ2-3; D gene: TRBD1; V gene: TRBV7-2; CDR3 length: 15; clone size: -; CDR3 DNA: TGTGCCAGCAGTTATGGACAGGGGGTCCAAGATACGCAGTATTTT; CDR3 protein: CASSYGQGVQDTQYF
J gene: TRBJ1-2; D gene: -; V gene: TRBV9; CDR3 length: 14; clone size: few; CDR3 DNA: TGTGCCAGCAGCGTAGGGTCAGGGCCCTATGGCTACACCTTC; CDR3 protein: CASSVGSGPYGYTF
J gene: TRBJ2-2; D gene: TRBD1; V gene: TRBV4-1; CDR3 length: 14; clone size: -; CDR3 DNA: TGCGCCAGCAGCCGGGACAGGGCCACCGGGGAGCTGTTTTTT; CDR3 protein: CASSRDRATGELFF
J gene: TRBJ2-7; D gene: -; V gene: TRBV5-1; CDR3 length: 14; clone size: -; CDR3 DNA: TGCGCCAGCAGCTTGGGGACGACGGCCTACGAGCAGTACTTC; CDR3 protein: CASSLGTTAYEQYF
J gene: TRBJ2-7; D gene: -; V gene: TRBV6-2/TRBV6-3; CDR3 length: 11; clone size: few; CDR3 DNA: TGTGCCAGCAGTTACGAGATTGAGCAGTACTTC; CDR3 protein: CASSYEIEQYF
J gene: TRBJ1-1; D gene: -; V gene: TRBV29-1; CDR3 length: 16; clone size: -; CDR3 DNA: TGCAGCGCCCGGGTCGGGGGGACCAGGGGCAGTACTGAAGCTTTCTTT; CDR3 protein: CSARVGGTRGSTEAFF
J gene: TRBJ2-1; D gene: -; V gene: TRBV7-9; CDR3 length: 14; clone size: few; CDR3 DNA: TGTGCCAGCAGCTCAATCAGAGGGTACAATGAGCAGTTCTTC; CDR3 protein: CASSSIRGYNEQFF
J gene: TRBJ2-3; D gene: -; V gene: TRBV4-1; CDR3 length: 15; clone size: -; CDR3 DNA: TGCGCCAGCAGCCAAGAGAGGGCTATGGGAGATACGCAGTATTTT; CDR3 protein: CASSQERAMGDTQYF
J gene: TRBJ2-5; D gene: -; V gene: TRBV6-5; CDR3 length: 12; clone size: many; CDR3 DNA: TGTGCCAGCAGTCAACGAAGGGAGACCCAGTACTTC; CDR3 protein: CASSQRRETQYF